The text below deals with one TCR beta chain. Libraries were prepared by immunoSEQ multiplex PCR; TCRdb keeps only in-frame clonotypes and omits some of them. Counted here are 900,000 to 1,200,000 clones, around three quarters occurring once; the ten biggest clones make up 0.55% to 0.7%. The data were taken from a study of shared clonotypes between healthy human individuals. Germline V gives CDR1 SGHTA, CDR2 FQGTGA. The CDR3 runs 16 residues. V was shortened by 1 base and J by 0 bases, with 10 bases between the two germline ends. The chain recombines TRBV7-3 with TRBJ2-1; a possible D gene is TRBD1 (5 bases). This TCR was recovered from a man between 18 and 29 years old in good health. Some clones in this sample may be carry-over from other donors' samples. The sample consisted of memory CD4+ T cells from PBMCs. This sample's subset: CD45RA-negative fraction. The CDR3, as DNA: TGTGCCAGCAGCTTAAGGGGCGGAACCTCCTACAATGAGCAGTTCTTC. This encodes CASSLRGGTSYNEQFF.